This T cell receptor (beta chain) stems from a study of a mutant IDH1 vaccine in newly diagnosed glioma. The overall study: In some groups vaccination began 4-6 weeks post-radiotherapy; others received it with temozolomide. Patients got radiotherapy, temozolomide, or both beforehand, and most got both.

TCRdb keeps only in-frame clones here, not all; method: immunoSEQ multiplex PCR. The sample carries roughly 51,000 clones, 81% recorded once. Time point defined: week 5, during vaccination. Topical imiquimod was applied with each vaccine dose, which held 300 ug of mutant IDH1 20-mer peptide. Comments on this clone: Its antigen is not identified.

The CDR3 consists of 16 residues. V lost 2 bases and J lost 6, with 17 bases in between. Germline V CDR1 and CDR2: SNHLY, FYNNEI. This rearrangement joins TRBV2 to TRBJ1-5; D is perhaps TRBD1 (5 bases). This clonotype was sampled from a man aged 30-40 years with glioma. Material: PBMCs, obtained from a glioma patient whose treatment included an IDH1 peptide vaccine. The CDR3 sequence is CASSETGGEGPQPQHF. CDR3 nucleotides: TGTGCCAGCAGTGAAACCGGGGGGGAAGGGCCTCAGCCCCAGCATTTT.